This T cell receptor (beta chain) was retrieved from a study of memory CD4+ T cells and cytomegalovirus serostatus. Overall study: Of the healthy Belgian adults, roughly ten were CMV seropositive and 20 to 30 seronegative.

Authors' methods: After removing out-of-frame reads, over 2 million distinct TCRbeta sequences remained. TCRdb's copy holds only in-frame clones and misses some; the assay was immunoSEQ multiplex PCR. The DNA was the basis for D and trimming; V, J and clone size are from that table. The sample holds 75,000 to 90,000 clones, over 80% seen once. The sort gate was single viable CD3+CD4+CD8-CD45RO+ cells for memory CD4+ T cells. Study conclusions and caveats: The CMV-associated TCR signature appears largely within the CD4+ memory repertoire. Each of roughly 65 CMV-associated TCRbeta sequences occurred in one to five individuals.

Concerning this clone itself: Its antigen is undetermined.

The V and J ends lost 1 base and 3 bases, in that order; junction bases with no gene match: 3. Germline lookup yields CDR1 MGHDK and CDR2 SYGVNS. The CDR3 length is 16 residues. The origin of this receptor is an adult in good health and CMV-seronegative. The chain combines TRBV25-1 with TRBJ1-6; the match to TRBD1 covers 7 bases. The specimen was memory CD4+ T cells from blood. For the CDR3, the DNA is TGTGCCAGCAGTGAATTCAGGGGGGACTATAATTCACCCCTCCACTTT. As protein: CASSEFRGDYNSPLHF.